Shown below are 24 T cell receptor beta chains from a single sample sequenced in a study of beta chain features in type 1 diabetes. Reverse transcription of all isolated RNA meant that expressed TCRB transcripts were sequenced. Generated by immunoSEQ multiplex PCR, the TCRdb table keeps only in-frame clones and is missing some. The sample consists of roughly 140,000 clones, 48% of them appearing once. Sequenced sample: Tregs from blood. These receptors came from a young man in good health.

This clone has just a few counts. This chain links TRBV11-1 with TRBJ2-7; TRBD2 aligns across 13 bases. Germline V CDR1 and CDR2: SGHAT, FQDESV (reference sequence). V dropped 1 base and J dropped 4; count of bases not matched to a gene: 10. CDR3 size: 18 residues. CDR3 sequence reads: CASSLGRTSGSSSYEQYF. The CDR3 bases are TGTGCCAGCAGCTTAGGACGGACTAGCGGGAGTAGCTCGTACGAGCAGTACTTC. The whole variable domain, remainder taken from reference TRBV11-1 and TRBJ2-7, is EAEVAQSPRYKITEKSQAVAFWCDPISGHATLYWYRQILGQGPELLVQFQDESVVDDSQLPKDRFSAERLKGVDSTLKIQPAELGDSAMYLCASSLGRTSGSSSYEQYFGPGTRLTVT.

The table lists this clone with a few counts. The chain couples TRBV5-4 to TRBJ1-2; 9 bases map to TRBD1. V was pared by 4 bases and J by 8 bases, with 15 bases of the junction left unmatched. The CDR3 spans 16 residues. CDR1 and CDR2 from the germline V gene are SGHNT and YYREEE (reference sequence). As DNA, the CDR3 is TGTGCCAGCAGCCGATTTACAGGGGGCGGAGGAAAGGGCTACACCTTC. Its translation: CASSRFTGGGGKGYTF. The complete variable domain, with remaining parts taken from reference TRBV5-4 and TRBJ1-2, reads ETGVTQSPTHLIKTRGQQVTLRCSSQSGHNTVSWYQQALGQGPQFIFQYYREEENGRGNFPPRFSGLQFPNYSSELNVNALELDDSALYLCASSRFTGGGGKGYTFGSGTRLTVV.

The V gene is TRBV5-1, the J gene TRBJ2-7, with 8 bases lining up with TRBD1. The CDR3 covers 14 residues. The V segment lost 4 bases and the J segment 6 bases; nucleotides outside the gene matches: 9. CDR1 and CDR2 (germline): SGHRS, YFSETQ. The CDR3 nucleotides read TGCGCCAGCAGCCGACGGGACAGGCGCATCGAGCAGTACTTC. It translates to CASSRRDRRIEQYF.

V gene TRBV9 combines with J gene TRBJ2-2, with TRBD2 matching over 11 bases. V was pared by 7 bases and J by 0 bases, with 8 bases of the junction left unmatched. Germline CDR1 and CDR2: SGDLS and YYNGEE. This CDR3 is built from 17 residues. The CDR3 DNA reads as TGTGCCAGCTCGAGACTAGCGGGAAGAGCGAACACCGGGGAGCTGTTTTTT. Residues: CASSRLAGRANTGELFF.

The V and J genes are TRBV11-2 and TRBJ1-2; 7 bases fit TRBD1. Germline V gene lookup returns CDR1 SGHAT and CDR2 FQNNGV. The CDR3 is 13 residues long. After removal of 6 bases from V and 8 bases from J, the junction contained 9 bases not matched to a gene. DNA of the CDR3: TGTGCCAGCAGTCGACAGGGAGAGAAGGGCTACACCTTC. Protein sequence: CASSRQGEKGYTF.

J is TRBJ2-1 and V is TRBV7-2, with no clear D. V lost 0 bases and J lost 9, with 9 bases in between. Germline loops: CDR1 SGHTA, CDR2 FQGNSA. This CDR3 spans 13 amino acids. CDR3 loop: CASSLALGREQFF. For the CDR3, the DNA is TGTGCCAGCAGCTTAGCGCTCGGTCGTGAGCAGTTCTTC.

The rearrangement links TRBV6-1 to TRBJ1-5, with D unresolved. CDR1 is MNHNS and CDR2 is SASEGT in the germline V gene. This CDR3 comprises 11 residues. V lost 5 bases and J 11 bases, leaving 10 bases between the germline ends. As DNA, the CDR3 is TGTGCCAGCAGTAGGCCAGCGGCCCAGCATTTT. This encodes CASSRPAAQHF.

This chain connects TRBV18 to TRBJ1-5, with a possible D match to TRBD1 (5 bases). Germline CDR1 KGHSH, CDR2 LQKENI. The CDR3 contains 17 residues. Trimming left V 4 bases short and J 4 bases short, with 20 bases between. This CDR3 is CASSRSGGSGLNQPQHF. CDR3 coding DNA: TGTGCCAGCTCACGCAGCGGGGGATCGGGGTTAAATCAGCCCCAGCATTTT.

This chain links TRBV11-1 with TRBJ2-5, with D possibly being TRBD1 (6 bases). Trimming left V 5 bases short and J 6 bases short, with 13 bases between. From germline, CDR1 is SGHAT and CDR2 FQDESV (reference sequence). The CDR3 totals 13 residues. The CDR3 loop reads CASSRYRVQTQYF. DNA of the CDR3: TGTGCCAGCAGCCGGTACAGGGTGCAGACCCAGTACTTC.

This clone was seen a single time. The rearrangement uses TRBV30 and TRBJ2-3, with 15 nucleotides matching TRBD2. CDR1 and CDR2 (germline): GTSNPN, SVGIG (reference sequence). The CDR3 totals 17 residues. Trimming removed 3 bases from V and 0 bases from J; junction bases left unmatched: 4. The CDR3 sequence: CAWSWGLAGGSTDTQYF. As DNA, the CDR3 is TGTGCCTGGAGCTGGGGACTAGCGGGAGGAAGCACAGATACGCAGTATTTT.

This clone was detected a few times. The CDR3 here is CASSASIPGVYEQYF. DNA for the CDR3: TGTGCCAGCAGTGCCTCCATCCCGGGAGTTTACGAGCAGTACTTC. This chain links TRBV25-1 with TRBJ2-7, with D maybe TRBD2 (6 bases). Per the germline V gene, CDR1 is MGHDK and CDR2 is SYGVNS. CDR3 length: 15 amino acids. The ends were cut back, 4 bases at V and 4 bases at J, with 17 bases in the middle.

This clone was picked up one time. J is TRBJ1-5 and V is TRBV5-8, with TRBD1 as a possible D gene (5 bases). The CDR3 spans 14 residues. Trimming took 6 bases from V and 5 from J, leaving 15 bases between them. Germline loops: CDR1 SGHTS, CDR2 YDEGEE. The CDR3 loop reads CASTQWGRDQPQHF. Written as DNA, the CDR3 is TGTGCCAGCACCCAGTGGGGGAGGGATCAGCCCCAGCATTTT.

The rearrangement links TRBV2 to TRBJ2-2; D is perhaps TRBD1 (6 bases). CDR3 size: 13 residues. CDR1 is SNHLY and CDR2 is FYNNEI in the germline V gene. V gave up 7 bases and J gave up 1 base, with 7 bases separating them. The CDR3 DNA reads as TGTGCCAGCAACAGGGAGAACACCGGGGAGCTGTTTTTT. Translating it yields CASNRENTGELFF. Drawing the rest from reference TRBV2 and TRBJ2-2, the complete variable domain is EPEVTQTPSHQVTQMGQEVILRCVPISNHLYFYWYRQILGQKVEFLVSFYNNEISEKSEIFDDQFSVERPDGSNFTLKIRSTKLEDSAMYFCASNRENTGELFFGEGSRLTVL.

In DNA, the CDR3 is TGTGCCAGCAGCGCGACAGGGGACTACGAGCAGTACTTC. Protein product: CASSATGDYEQYF. The chain couples TRBV7-2 to TRBJ2-7, with TRBD1 identical over 8 bases. Germline CDR1 and CDR2: SGHTA and FQGNSA. CDR3 length: 13 residues. The J segment lost 3 bases and the V segment lost 5 bases, leaving 3 bases of the junction unmatched. Supplemented by reference TRBV7-2 and TRBJ2-7, the full variable domain reads GAGVSQSPSNKVTEKGKDVELRCDPISGHTALYWYRQSLGQGLEFLIYFQGNSAPDKSGLPSDRFSAERTGGSVSTLTIQRTQQEDSAVYLCASSATGDYEQYFGPGTRLTVT.

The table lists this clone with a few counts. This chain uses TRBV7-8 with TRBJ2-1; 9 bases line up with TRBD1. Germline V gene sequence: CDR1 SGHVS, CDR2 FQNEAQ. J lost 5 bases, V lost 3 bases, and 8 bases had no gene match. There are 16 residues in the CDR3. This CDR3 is CASSFRAGQGNNEQFF. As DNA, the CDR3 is TGTGCCAGCAGCTTTCGGGCGGGACAGGGCAACAATGAGCAGTTCTTC.

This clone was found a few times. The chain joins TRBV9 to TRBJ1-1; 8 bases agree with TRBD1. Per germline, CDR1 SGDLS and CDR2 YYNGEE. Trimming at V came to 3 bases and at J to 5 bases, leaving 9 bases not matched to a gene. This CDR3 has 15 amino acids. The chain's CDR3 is CASSGTRGRGTEAFF. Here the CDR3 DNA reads TGTGCCAGCAGCGGAACCAGGGGGCGAGGTACTGAAGCTTTCTTT. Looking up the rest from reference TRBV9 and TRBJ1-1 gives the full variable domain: DSGVTQTPKHLITATGQRVTLRCSPRSGDLSVYWYQQSLDQGLQFLIQYYNGEERAKGNILERFSAQQFPDLHSELNLSSLELGDSALYFCASSGTRGRGTEAFFGQGTRLTVV.

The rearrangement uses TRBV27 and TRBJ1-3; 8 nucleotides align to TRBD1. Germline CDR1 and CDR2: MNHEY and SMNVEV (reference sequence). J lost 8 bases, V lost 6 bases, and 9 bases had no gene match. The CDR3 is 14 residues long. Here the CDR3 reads CASSHDRGADTIYF. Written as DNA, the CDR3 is TGTGCCAGCAGCCACGACAGGGGTGCGGACACCATATATTTT.

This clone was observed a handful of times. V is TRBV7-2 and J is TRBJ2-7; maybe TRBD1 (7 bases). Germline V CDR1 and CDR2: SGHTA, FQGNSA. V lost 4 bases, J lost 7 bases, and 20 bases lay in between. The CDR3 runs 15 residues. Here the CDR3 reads CASSSQAGQGGEQYF. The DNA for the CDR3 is TGTGCCAGCAGCTCCCAGGCGGGGCAGGGGGGAGAGCAGTACTTC.

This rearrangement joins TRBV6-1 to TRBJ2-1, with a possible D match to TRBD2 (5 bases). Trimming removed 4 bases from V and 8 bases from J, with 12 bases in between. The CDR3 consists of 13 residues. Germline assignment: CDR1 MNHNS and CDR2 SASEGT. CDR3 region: CASSGALRDEQFF. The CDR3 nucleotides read TGTGCCAGCAGTGGGGCGTTGAGGGATGAGCAGTTCTTC.

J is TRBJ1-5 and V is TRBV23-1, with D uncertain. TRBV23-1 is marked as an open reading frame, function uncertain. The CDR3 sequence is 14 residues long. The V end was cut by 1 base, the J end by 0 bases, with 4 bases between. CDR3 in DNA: TGCGCCAGCAGTCAATTTTATAGCAATCAGCCCCAGCATTTT. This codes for CASSQFYSNQPQHF.

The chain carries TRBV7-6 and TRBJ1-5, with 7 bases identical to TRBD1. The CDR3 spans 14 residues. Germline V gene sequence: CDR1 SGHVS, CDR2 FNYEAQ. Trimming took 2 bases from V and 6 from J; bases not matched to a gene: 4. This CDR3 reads CASSLRTGAQPQHF. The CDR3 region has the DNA TGTGCCAGCAGCTTACGGACAGGCGCTCAGCCCCAGCATTTT. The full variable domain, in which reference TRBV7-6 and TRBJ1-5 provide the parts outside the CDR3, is GAGVSQSPRYKVTKRGQDVALRCDPISGHVSLYWYRQALGQGPEFLTYFNYEAQQDKSGLPNDRFSAERPEGSISTLTIQRTEQRDSAMYRCASSLRTGAQPQHFGDGTRLSIL.

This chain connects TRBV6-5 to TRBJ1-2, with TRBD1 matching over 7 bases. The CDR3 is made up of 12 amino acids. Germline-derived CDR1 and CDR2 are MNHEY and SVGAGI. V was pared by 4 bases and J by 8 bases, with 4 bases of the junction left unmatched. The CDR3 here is CASSLTGLGYTF. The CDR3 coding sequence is TGTGCCAGCAGTTTGACAGGGCTCGGCTACACCTTC.

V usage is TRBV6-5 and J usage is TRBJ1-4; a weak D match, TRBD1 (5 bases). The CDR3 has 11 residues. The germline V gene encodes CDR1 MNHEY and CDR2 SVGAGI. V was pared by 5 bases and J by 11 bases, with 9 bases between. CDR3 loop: CASSPGRKLFF. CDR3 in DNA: TGTGCCAGCAGTCCAGGGAGGAAACTGTTTTTT.

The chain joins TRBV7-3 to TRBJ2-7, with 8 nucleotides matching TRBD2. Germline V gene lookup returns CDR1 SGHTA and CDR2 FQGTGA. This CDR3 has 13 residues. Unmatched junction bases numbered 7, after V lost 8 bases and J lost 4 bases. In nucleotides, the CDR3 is TGTGCCAGCGGCGCGGGGGGCCGTTACGAGCAGTACTTC. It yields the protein CASGAGGRYEQYF.